A selection of T cell receptor beta chains follows, all from one sample in a study of blood T cell repertoires in COVID-19. Sequenced by immunoSEQ multiplex PCR; TCRdb stores in-frame clones only, minus some. This table holds 200,000 to 300,000 clones, about 89% found once. Sequenced input: peripheral blood. The receptors originated from a man in his forties or fifties who had recovered from COVID-19. CDR3s include the opening cysteine and the closing phenylalanine or tryptophan. The D gene is left open where the match is weak. Rows may omit the clone size; those that give it use once, few, many or a size class.

v_gene: TRBV5-8
j_gene: TRBJ2-3
d_gene: TRBD1
abundance: -
CDR3aa: CASSPSAGGPDTQYF
CDR3nt: TGTGCCAGCAGCCCCTCGGCAGGGGGCCCAGATACGCAGTATTTT

v_gene: TRBV2
j_gene: TRBJ2-3
d_gene: -
abundance: -
CDR3aa: CASSEDLAVWRGTDTQYF
CDR3nt: TGTGCCAGCAGTGAAGATTTAGCCGTCTGGAGAGGCACAGATACGCAGTATTTT

v_gene: TRBV7-9
j_gene: TRBJ2-3
d_gene: TRBD2
abundance: -
CDR3aa: CASSSRAGGTDTQYF
CDR3nt: TGTGCCAGCAGCTCAAGAGCGGGGGGGACAGATACGCAGTATTTT

v_gene: TRBV19
j_gene: TRBJ2-2
d_gene: TRBD1
abundance: -
CDR3aa: CASSTRDSGGELFF
CDR3nt: TGTGCCAGTAGTACTCGGGACAGCGGCGGGGAGCTGTTTTTT

v_gene: TRBV5-1
j_gene: TRBJ1-6
d_gene: -
abundance: -
CDR3aa: CASSFWGRNSYNSPLHF
CDR3nt: TGCGCCAGCAGCTTCTGGGGCCGGAACTCCTATAATTCACCCCTCCACTTT

v_gene: TRBV5-5
j_gene: TRBJ1-3
d_gene: -
abundance: -
CDR3aa: CASSLNDGIVVNTIYF
CDR3nt: TGTGCCAGCAGCCTGAACGACGGGATAGTCGTGAACACCATATATTTT

v_gene: TRBV7-8
j_gene: TRBJ2-1
d_gene: TRBD1
abundance: -
CDR3aa: CASSLGPGGHNEQFF
CDR3nt: TGTGCCAGCAGCTTAGGGCCAGGGGGTCACAATGAGCAGTTCTTC

v_gene: TRBV5-1
j_gene: TRBJ2-3
d_gene: TRBD2
abundance: -
CDR3aa: CASSLGIAGVTDTQYF
CDR3nt: TGCGCCAGCAGCTTGGGTATAGCGGGGGTCACAGATACGCAGTATTTT

v_gene: TRBV30
j_gene: TRBJ2-1
d_gene: -
abundance: -
CDR3aa: CAWSVNPSSYNEQFF
CDR3nt: TGTGCCTGGAGTGTAAACCCGAGCTCCTACAATGAGCAGTTCTTC

v_gene: TRBV5-4
j_gene: TRBJ2-1
d_gene: TRBD2
abundance: -
CDR3aa: CASSLASGGSRSYNEQFF
CDR3nt: TGTGCCAGCAGCTTGGCTAGCGGGGGGTCCCGCTCCTACAATGAGCAGTTCTTC

v_gene: TRBV5-1
j_gene: TRBJ1-4
d_gene: -
abundance: -
CDR3aa: CASSLVAGDNEKLFF
CDR3nt: TGCGCCAGCAGCTTGGTCGCAGGTGATAATGAAAAACTGTTTTTT

v_gene: TRBV2
j_gene: TRBJ2-4
d_gene: -
abundance: -
CDR3aa: CASSEEVTAKNIQYF
CDR3nt: TGTGCCAGCAGTGAGGAGGTGACCGCCAAAAACATTCAGTACTTC

v_gene: TRBV6-6
j_gene: TRBJ2-2
d_gene: -
abundance: -
CDR3aa: CASISRQHTGELFF
CDR3nt: TGTGCCAGCATCTCTAGACAGCACACCGGGGAGCTGTTTTTT

v_gene: TRBV12-5
j_gene: TRBJ2-7
d_gene: -
abundance: -
CDR3aa: CASAQRSGEQYF
CDR3nt: TGTGCTAGTGCCCAGAGGTCAGGGGAGCAGTACTTC

v_gene: TRBV2
j_gene: TRBJ1-1
d_gene: TRBD1
abundance: -
CDR3aa: CASSDIGQAYTEAFF
CDR3nt: TGTGCCAGCAGCGACATCGGACAGGCGTACACTGAAGCTTTCTTT

v_gene: TRBV7-8
j_gene: TRBJ2-1
d_gene: -
abundance: -
CDR3aa: CASSPQPGLESGVF
CDR3nt: TGTGCCAGCAGCCCCCAGCCGGGACTGGAGTCTGGGGTCTTC

v_gene: TRBV5-1
j_gene: TRBJ2-5
d_gene: -
abundance: once
CDR3aa: CASSLPEETQYF
CDR3nt: TGCGCCAGCAGCTTGCCGGAAGAGACCCAGTACTTC